The 13 T cell receptor beta chains presented below share a single source sample, sequenced in a study of identical twins (dated by TCRdb to the mid-2010s). Library preparation used 5' RACE. The reads were generated on an Illumina HiSeq 2000. Through fastp at Q25 and MiXCR, TCRdb rebuilt clones from the public reads, retaining in-frame beta chains. A single entry per CDR3 protein holds the most common genes and DNA from its merged rows. The sample contains some 460,000 distinct CDR3 sequences, 12% to 15% of them found a single time. The top ten clones comprise about 0.52% of the sample. This same sample was also taken into another study, of yellow fever vaccine responses in identical twins.

Material for sequencing was CD4+ T cells sorted from blood. These TCRs come from a young woman in good health.

The rearrangement joins TRBV20-1 to TRBJ2-5; no reliable D call. Germline CDR1 and CDR2: DFQATT and SNEGSKA (reference sequence). This CDR3 has 13 amino acids. With 4 bases removed from V and 4 bases from J, the gap between germline ends came to 13 bases. The CDR3: CSATGYRTETQYF. The CDR3 DNA reads TGCAGTGCTACCGGTTATAGGACAGAGACCCAGTACTTC.

The chain links TRBV2 to TRBJ2-1; 8 bases map to TRBD2. The germline gives CDR1 SNHLY, CDR2 FYNNEI. The CDR3 extends over 19 amino acids. J gave up 0 bases and V 4 bases, and 14 bases lay outside the gene matches. The CDR3 nucleotides read TGTGCCAGCAGTGTATCAGGACTAGCTTTAGGGAGCTCCTACAATGAGCAGTTCTTC. It translates to CASSVSGLALGSSYNEQFF. The whole variable domain, filled in from reference TRBV2 and TRBJ2-1, reads EPEVTQTPSHQVTQMGQEVILRCVPISNHLYFYWYRQILGQKVEFLVSFYNNEISEKSEIFDDQFSVERPDGSNFTLKIRSTKLEDSAMYFCASSVSGLALGSSYNEQFFGPGTRLTVL.

This clonotype occurred a few times. V and J are TRBV3-1 and TRBJ2-4; weak D call: TRBD1 (6 bases). V was cut by 8 bases and J by 4 bases, with 9 bases left in between. This CDR3 has 12 amino acids. The germline V gene encodes CDR1 LGHDT and CDR2 YNNKEL (reference sequence). The CDR3 DNA is TGTGCCAGCGGGGGCAAAAAAAACATTCAGTACTTC. Amino acids: CASGGKKNIQYF.

The genes are TRBV6-5 and TRBJ2-1, with 10 bases aligning to TRBD1. Germline V CDR1 and CDR2: MNHEY, SVGAGI. Unmatched junction bases numbered 3, after V lost 2 bases and J lost 2 bases. The CDR3 is 16 residues long. The DNA for the CDR3 is TGTGCCAGCAGTTACCCGACAGGGGGCACCTACAATGAGCAGTTCTTC. This codes for CASSYPTGGTYNEQFF.

The rearrangement uses TRBV6-1 and TRBJ2-5; possibly TRBD1 for D (6 bases). Germline V lookup: CDR1 MNHNS, CDR2 SASEGT. The germline V and J ends were trimmed by 3 bases and 4 bases, with 18 bases remaining between them. The CDR3 contains 16 residues. The CDR3, as DNA: TGTGCCAGCAGTGACCGCCGGCCTGGGGGCGCAGAGACCCAGTACTTC. It codes for CASSDRRPGGAETQYF.

This clonotype has just a few counts. The rearrangement links TRBV29-1 to TRBJ2-1, with 8 bases aligning to TRBD2. In germline, CDR1 is SQVTM, CDR2 ANQGSEA. The J segment lost 7 bases and the V segment lost 6 bases, leaving 8 bases of the junction unmatched. CDR3 length equals 13 residues. CDR3 coding DNA: TGCAGCGTCGGGGGGGCCAGGTTTAATGAGCAGTTCTTC. Its protein is CSVGGARFNEQFF.

This chain connects TRBV20-1 to TRBJ1-2, with D unresolved. The V end lost 5 bases, the J end lost 6 bases, and 16 bases lay between the germline ends. Germline CDR1 is DFQATT and CDR2 is SNEGSKA (reference sequence). This CDR3 is built from 13 residues. In DNA, the CDR3 is TGCAGTGCTCCGACGGGCAGCGGCCATGGCTACACCTTC. This translates into CSAPTGSGHGYTF.

This clonotype was detected many times. V is TRBV14 and J is TRBJ2-7; 8 bases fit TRBD1. The V and J ends lost 5 bases and 6 bases, in that order; junction bases with no gene match: 3. The length of the CDR3 is 12 residues. The germline CDR1 and CDR2 sequences are SGHDN and FVKESK. The CDR3 nucleotides are TGTGCCAGCAGCAGGACAGGGACCGAGCAGTACTTC. This codes for CASSRTGTEQYF. The full variable domain, rest sourced from reference TRBV14 and TRBJ2-7, is EAGVTQFPSHSVIEKGQTVTLRCDPISGHDNLYWYRRVMGKEIKFLLHFVKESKQDESGMPNNRFLAERTGGTYSTLKVQPAELEDSGVYFCASSRTGTEQYFGPGTRLTVT.

This clonotype was seen only a few times. The J gene is TRBJ2-3, the V gene TRBV14, with a tentative D call TRBD1 (6 bases). This CDR3 is 16 amino acids long. Germline-derived CDR1 and CDR2 are SGHDN and FVKESK. V lost 1 base and J lost 2, with 13 bases in between. The CDR3 DNA is TGTGCCAGCAGCCAAGCTCCAGGGGCTAACACAGATACGCAGTATTTT. Translating it yields CASSQAPGANTDTQYF.

The V gene is TRBV20-1, the J gene TRBJ2-7, with TRBD2 identical over 8 bases. With V trimmed by 6 bases and J by 4 bases, 8 bases remained unmatched. Germline CDR1 is DFQATT and CDR2 is SNEGSKA (reference sequence). CDR3 size: 13 residues. This CDR3 is CSAPKAGVYEQYF. DNA of the CDR3: TGCAGTGCGCCTAAAGCGGGGGTTTACGAGCAGTACTTC.

This clonotype was detected a few times. The chain links TRBV28 to TRBJ2-5; tentative D call: TRBD1 (5 bases). Germline V CDR1 and CDR2: MDHEN, SYDVKM. This CDR3 has 14 amino acids. V was shortened by 11 bases and J by 3 bases, with 19 bases between the two germline ends. The CDR3 region has the DNA TGTGCCCTTACCATCTCCAGGGTTGAAGAGACCCAGTACTTC. Protein product: CALTISRVEETQYF.

The J gene is TRBJ2-1, the V gene TRBV24-1; no clear D gene. CDR3 length: 14 residues. Looked up from germline, CDR1 is KGHDR and CDR2 is SFDVKD. Trimming removed 0 bases at V and 5 bases at J, with 7 bases between. CDR3 loop: CATSDLVDNNEQFF. The CDR3 DNA reads TGTGCCACCAGTGATTTGGTAGACAACAATGAGCAGTTCTTC.

DNA for the CDR3: TGTGCCAGCAGTCCTAAGCTAACAAACTACGAGCAGTACTTC. Amino acid sequence: CASSPKLTNYEQYF. The chain recombines TRBV6-1 with TRBJ2-7; D unresolved. Trimming removed 5 bases at V and 3 bases at J, with 14 bases between. The CDR3 extends over 14 amino acids. The germline CDR1 and CDR2 sequences are MNHNS and SASEGT.